One sample yielded the 6 T cell receptor beta chains listed below, sequenced in a study of blood T cell repertoires in COVID-19. Some clones are missing from TCRdb's copy, which holds only in-frame ones; the method was immunoSEQ multiplex PCR. Among approximately 260,000 clones listed, roughly 87% were seen once. Material: peripheral blood. Source of these receptors: a man in his fifties or sixties who had recovered from COVID-19.

This chain uses TRBV6-5 with TRBJ2-1, with 12 bases aligning to TRBD1. With V trimmed by 2 bases and J by 7 bases, 6 bases remained unmatched. This CDR3 region has 16 residues. Looked up from germline, CDR1 is MNHEY and CDR2 is SVGAGI. CDR3 sequence: CASSYLGQGARNEQFF. The CDR3 nucleotides read TGTGCCAGCAGTTACCTGGGACAGGGGGCAAGGAATGAGCAGTTCTTC.

The chain has TRBV10-3 and TRBJ2-7; D is undetermined. The germline gives CDR1 ENHRY, CDR2 SYGVKD. This CDR3 comprises 13 residues. Trimming removed 0 bases at V and 2 bases at J, with 5 bases between. CDR3 amino acids: CAISESAAYEQYF. The DNA for the CDR3 is TGTGCCATCAGTGAGTCGGCCGCCTACGAGCAGTACTTC.

This rearrangement joins TRBV5-8 to TRBJ1-5; TRBD1 might be the D (6 bases). Germline V gene lookup returns CDR1 SGHTS and CDR2 YDEGEE. This CDR3 is built from 16 residues. With 2 bases removed from V and 6 bases from J, the gap between germline ends came to 18 bases. CDR3 DNA: TGTGCCAGCAGCTTAGAAAATAGGGGGAGGGGTCAGCCCCAGCATTTT. Its protein is CASSLENRGRGQPQHF.

The chain uses TRBV4-2 and TRBJ1-3; D call uncertain. V lost 4 bases, J lost 0 bases, and 7 bases lay in between. Looked up from germline, CDR1 is LGHNA and CDR2 is YNFKEQ. The CDR3 runs to 14 residues. The CDR3 here is CASSRLFSGNTIYF. For the CDR3, the DNA is TGTGCCAGCAGCCGACTCTTCTCTGGAAACACCATATATTTT.

V is TRBV10-3 and J is TRBJ2-2; 9 nucleotides line up with TRBD1. V shed 6 bases and J 3 bases; nucleotides not matched to a gene: 5. Germline CDR1 reads ENHRY; CDR2 reads SYGVKD. The CDR3 runs to 15 residues. The CDR3 DNA reads as TGTGCCATCAGGCGACAGGGGGATGACACCGGGGAGCTGTTTTTT. Protein: CAIRRQGDDTGELFF.

The chain couples TRBV5-1 to TRBJ1-3, with a weak D call TRBD1 (6 bases). Germline V gene data show CDR1 as SGHRS and CDR2 as YFSETQ. The ends were cut back, 0 bases at V and 9 bases at J, with 10 bases in the middle. The CDR3 runs to 13 residues. The CDR3 reads CASSLEQGGTIYF. CDR3 in DNA: TGCGCCAGCAGCTTGGAACAGGGTGGCACCATATATTTT.